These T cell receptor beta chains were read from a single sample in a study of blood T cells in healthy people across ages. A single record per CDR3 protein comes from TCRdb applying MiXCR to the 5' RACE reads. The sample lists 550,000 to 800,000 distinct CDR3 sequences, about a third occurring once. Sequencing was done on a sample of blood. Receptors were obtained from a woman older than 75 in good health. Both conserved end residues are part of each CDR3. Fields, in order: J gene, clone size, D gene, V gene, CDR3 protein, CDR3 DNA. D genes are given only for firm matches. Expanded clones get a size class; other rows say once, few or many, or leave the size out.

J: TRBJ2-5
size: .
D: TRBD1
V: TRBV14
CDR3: CASSRGQGQETQYF
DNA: TGTGCCAGCAGCCGAGGACAGGGCCAAGAGACCCAGTACTTC

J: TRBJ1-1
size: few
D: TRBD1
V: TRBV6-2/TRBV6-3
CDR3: CASSKGQGAGTEAFF
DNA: TGTGCCAGCTCAAAAGGACAGGGGGCGGGCACTGAAGCTTTCTTT

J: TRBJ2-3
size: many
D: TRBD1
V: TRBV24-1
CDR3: CATRPRTGDDTQYF
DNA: TGTGCCACCAGGCCCCGGACAGGGGACGATACGCAGTATTTT

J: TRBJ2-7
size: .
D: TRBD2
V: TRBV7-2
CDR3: CASSAISGRGYEQYF
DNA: TGTGCCAGCAGCGCCATAAGCGGGAGGGGATACGAGCAGTACTTC

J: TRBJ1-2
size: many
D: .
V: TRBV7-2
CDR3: CASSLEGDLYGYTF
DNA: TGTGCCAGCAGTCTCGAAGGGGACCTCTATGGCTACACCTTC

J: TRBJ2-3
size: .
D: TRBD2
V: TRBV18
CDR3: CASSPLGLAGPSSTDTQYF
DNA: TGTGCCAGCTCACCATTGGGACTAGCGGGGCCGAGTAGCACAGATACGCAGTATTTT

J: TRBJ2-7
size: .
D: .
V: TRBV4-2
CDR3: CASSQESGGGAYEQYF
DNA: TGTGCCAGCAGCCAAGAAAGCGGCGGCGGCGCCTACGAGCAGTACTTC

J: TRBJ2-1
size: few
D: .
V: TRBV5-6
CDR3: CASSLYREYNEQFF
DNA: TGTGCCAGCAGCTTGTACAGGGAGTACAATGAGCAGTTCTTC

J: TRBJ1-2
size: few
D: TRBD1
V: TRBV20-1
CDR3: CRSGQGASGYGYTF
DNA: TGCAGGTCGGGACAGGGGGCGTCCGGCTATGGCTACACCTTC

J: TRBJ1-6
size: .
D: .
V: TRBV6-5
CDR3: CASSYSTVGPLHF
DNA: TGTGCCAGCAGTTACTCGACGGTGGGACCCCTCCACTTT

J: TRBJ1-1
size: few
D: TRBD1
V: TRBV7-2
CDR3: CASSFDPGQGRQAFF
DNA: TGTGCCAGCAGCTTTGACCCGGGACAGGGAAGGCAGGCTTTCTTT

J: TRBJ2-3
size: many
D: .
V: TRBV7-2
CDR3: CASSVGGPRADTQYF
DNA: TGTGCCAGCAGCGTCGGTGGACCGAGGGCAGATACGCAGTATTTT

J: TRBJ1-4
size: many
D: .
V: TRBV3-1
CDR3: CASSQTGSVKLFF
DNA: TGTGCCAGCAGCCAAACAGGGAGTGTAAAACTGTTTTTT

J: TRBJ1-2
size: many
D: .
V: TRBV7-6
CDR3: CASSLDLPHLSAGYTF
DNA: TGTGCCAGCAGCTTAGATTTACCGCATCTTAGCGCTGGCTACACCTTC

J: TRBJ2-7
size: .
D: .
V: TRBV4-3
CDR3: CASSREGDGSYEQYF
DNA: TGCGCCAGCAGCCGAGAGGGGGACGGATCCTACGAGCAGTACTTC

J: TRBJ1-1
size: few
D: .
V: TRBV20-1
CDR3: CSAVDSSLTSNTEAFF
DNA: TGCAGTGCCGTTGACAGCTCCCTAACCTCGAACACTGAAGCTTTCTTT

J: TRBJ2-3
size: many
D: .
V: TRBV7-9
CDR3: CASPGSASGTDTQYF
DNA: TGTGCCAGCCCCGGCAGCGCCTCTGGAACAGATACGCAGTATTTT

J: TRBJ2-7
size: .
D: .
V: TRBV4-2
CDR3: CASSPALASYEQYF
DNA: TGTGCCAGCAGCCCAGCACTAGCATCCTACGAGCAGTACTTC

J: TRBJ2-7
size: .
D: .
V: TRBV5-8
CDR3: CASSLGQAITCEQYF
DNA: TGTGCCAGCAGCTTGGGACAGGCTATAACCTGCGAGCAGTACTTC

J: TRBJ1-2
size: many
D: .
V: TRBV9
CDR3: CASSVDYRNYGYTF
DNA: TGTGCCAGCAGCGTAGATTACAGGAACTATGGCTACACCTTC

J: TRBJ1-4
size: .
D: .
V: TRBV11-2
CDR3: CASSPVSGNEKLFF
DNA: TGTGCCAGCAGCCCGGTTTCGGGGAATGAAAAACTGTTTTTT

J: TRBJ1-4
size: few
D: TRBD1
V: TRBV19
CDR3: CASTLTGRGPGEKLFF
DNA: TGTGCCAGTACCTTGACCGGCAGGGGGCCGGGAGAAAAACTGTTTTTT

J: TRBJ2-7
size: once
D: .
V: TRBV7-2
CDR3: CASSLGVWGTEQYF
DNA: TGTGCCAGCAGCTTAGGAGTGTGGGGGACCGAGCAGTACTTC

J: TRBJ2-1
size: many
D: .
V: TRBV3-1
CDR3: CASSQEPGLRSNEQFF
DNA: TGTGCCAGCAGCCAAGAACCGGGACTCCGGAGCAATGAGCAGTTCTTC

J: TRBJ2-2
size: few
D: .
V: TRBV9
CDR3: CASSALEFSNTGELFF
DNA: TGTGCCAGCAGCGCCTTGGAGTTTTCGAACACCGGGGAGCTGTTTTTT

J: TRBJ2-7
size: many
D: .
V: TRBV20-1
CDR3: CSARVRGHREQYF
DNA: TGCAGTGCTAGGGTACGGGGGCACCGCGAGCAGTACTTC

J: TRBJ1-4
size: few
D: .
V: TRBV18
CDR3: CASSPLFTNEKLFF
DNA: TGTGCCAGCTCACCACTATTCACTAATGAAAAACTGTTTTTT

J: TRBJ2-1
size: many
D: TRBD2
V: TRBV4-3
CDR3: CASSSLGGGGNEQFF
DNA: TGCGCCAGCAGCTCTTTGGGCGGGGGTGGCAATGAGCAGTTCTTC

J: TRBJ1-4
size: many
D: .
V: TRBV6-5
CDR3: CASSYGGVINEKLFF
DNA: TGTGCCAGCAGTTACGGGGGGGTAATTAATGAAAAACTGTTTTTT

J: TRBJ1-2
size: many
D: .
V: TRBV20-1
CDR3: CSARIYGGDYGYTF
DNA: TGCAGTGCCAGGATTTACGGGGGCGACTATGGCTACACCTTC

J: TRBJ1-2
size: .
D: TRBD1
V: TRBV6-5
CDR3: CASSEGQRNYGYTF
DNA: TGTGCCAGCAGTGAGGGACAGAGAAACTATGGCTACACCTTC

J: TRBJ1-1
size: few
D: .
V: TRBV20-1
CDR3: CRVLRGNTEAFF
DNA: TGCAGGGTACTAAGGGGGAACACTGAAGCTTTCTTT

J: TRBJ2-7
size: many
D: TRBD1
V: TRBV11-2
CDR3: CASSSPGQGYEQYF
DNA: TGTGCCAGCAGCTCTCCCGGACAGGGCTACGAGCAGTACTTC

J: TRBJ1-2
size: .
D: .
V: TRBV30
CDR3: CAWSQRAGKAGHTF
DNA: TGTGCCTGGAGTCAGAGGGCAGGGAAGGCTGGCCACACCTTC

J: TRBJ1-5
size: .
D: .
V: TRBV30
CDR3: CAWSGTNNQPQHF
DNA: TGTGCCTGGAGTGGGACCAACAATCAGCCCCAGCATTTT

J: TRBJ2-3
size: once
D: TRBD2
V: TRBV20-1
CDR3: CSASEAGGPWDTQYF
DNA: TGCAGTGCCTCCGAGGCGGGAGGGCCGTGGGATACGCAGTATTTT

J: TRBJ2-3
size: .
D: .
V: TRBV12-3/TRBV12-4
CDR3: CASSLSVGGPADTQYF
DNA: TGTGCCAGCAGTTTGTCTGTAGGGGGGCCCGCAGATACGCAGTATTTT

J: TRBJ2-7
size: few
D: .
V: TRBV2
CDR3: CASRARFQGNEQYF
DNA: TGTGCCAGCAGGGCAAGGTTTCAGGGGAACGAGCAGTACTTC

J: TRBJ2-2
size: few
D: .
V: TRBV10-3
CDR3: CASQSTGELFF
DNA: TGTGCCAGCCAGAGCACCGGGGAGCTGTTTTTT

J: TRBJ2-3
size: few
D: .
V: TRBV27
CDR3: CASSCGRIRDTQYF
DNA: TGTGCCAGCAGTTGCGGAAGGATTAGAGATACGCAGTATTTT

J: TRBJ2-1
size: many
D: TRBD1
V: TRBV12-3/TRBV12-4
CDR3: CASNNNRGGQFF
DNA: TGTGCCAGCAACAATAACAGGGGCGGGCAGTTCTTC

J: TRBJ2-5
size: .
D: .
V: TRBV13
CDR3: CASSPPGGLIKETQYF
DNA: TGTGCCAGCAGCCCGCCCGGGGGACTCATAAAAGAGACCCAGTACTTC

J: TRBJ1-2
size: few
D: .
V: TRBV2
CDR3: CASSENRAGGYTF
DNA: TGTGCCAGCAGTGAGAACAGGGCCGGTGGCTACACCTTC

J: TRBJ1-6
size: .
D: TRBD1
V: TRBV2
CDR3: CASIQGQGYNSPLHF
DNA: TGTGCCTCCATCCAGGGACAGGGCTATAATTCACCCCTCCACTTT

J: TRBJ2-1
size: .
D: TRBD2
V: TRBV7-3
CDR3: CASSLCAGGNNEQFF
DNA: TGTGCCAGCAGCCTCTGCGCGGGGGGGAACAATGAGCAGTTCTTC

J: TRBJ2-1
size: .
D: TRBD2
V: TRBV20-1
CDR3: CSAGRDVAGVQFF
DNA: TGCAGTGCTGGCCGCGACGTAGCGGGGGTCCAGTTCTTC

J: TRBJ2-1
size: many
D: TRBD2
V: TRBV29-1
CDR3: CSATGLGSHNEQFF
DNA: TGCAGCGCGACGGGACTAGGTAGTCACAATGAGCAGTTCTTC

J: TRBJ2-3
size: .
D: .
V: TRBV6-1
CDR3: CASSEPRGTDTQYF
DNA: TGTGCCAGCAGTGAACCCAGGGGCACAGATACGCAGTATTTT

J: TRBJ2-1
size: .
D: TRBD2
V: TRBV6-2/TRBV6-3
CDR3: CASSYPLGLAGLEQFF
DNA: TGTGCCAGCAGTTACCCATTGGGACTAGCGGGGCTTGAGCAGTTCTTC

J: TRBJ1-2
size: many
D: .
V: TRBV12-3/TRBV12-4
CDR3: CASSLRQGSYGYTF
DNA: TGTGCCAGCAGTTTAAGGCAGGGTTCCTATGGCTACACCTTC